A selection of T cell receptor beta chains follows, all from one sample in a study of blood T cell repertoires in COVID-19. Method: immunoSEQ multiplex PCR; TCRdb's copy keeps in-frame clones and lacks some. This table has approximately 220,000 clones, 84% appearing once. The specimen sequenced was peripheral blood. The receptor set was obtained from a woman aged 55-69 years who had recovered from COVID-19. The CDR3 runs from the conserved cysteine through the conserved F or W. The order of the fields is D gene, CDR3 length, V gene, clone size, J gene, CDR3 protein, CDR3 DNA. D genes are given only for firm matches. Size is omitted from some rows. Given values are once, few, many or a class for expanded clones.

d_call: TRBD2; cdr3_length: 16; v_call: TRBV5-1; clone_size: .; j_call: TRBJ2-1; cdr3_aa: CASSLVVAGGYNEQFF; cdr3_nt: TGCGCCAGCAGCTTGGTGGTAGCGGGGGGTTACAATGAGCAGTTCTTC
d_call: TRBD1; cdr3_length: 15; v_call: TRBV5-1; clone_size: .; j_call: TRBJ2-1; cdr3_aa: CASSLEGARYGEQFF; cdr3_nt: TGCGCCAGCAGCTTGGAGGGGGCGCGGTACGGTGAGCAGTTCTTC
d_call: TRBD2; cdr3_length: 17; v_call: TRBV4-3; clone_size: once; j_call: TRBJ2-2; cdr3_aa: CASSHPLAGEITGELFF; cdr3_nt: TGCGCCAGCAGCCACCCACTAGCGGGGGAAATCACCGGGGAGCTGTTTTTT
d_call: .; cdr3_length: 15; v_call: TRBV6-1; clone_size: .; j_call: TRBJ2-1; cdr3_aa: CASSELGASYNEQFF; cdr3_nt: TGTGCCAGCAGTGAGCTGGGCGCCTCCTACAATGAGCAGTTCTTC
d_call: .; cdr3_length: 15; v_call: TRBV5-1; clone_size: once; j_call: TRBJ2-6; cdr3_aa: CASRRTVSGANVLTF; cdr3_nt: TGCGCCAGCAGACGGACAGTTTCTGGGGCCAACGTCCTGACTTTC
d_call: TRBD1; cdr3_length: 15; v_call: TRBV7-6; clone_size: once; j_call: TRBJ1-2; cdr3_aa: CASSPGTERNYGYTF; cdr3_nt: TGTGCCAGCAGCCCCGGGACAGAGAGAAACTATGGCTACACCTTC
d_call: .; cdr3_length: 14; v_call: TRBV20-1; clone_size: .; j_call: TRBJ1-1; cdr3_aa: CSASSVSRNTEAFF; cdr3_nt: TGCAGTGCTAGTTCGGTCTCACGGAACACTGAAGCTTTCTTT
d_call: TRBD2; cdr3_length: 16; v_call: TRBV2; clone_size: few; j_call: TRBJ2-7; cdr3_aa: CASVDSGGPSSYEQYF; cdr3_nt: TGTGCCAGCGTCGATAGCGGGGGCCCTAGCTCCTACGAGCAGTACTTC
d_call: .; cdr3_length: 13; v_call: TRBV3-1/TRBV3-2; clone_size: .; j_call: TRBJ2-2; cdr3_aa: CASSQVGTGELFF; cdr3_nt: TGTGCCAGCAGCCAAGTCGGCACCGGGGAGCTGTTTTTT
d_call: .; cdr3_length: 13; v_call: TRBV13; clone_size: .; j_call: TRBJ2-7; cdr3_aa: CASSLARRSEQYF; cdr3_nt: TGTGCCAGCAGCTTAGCACGGAGGTCCGAGCAGTACTTC
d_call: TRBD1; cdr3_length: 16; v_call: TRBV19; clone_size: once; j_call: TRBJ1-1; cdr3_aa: CASSIGFRDRTIEAFF; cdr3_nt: TGTGCCAGTAGTATCGGCTTCCGGGACAGAACAATTGAAGCTTTCTTT
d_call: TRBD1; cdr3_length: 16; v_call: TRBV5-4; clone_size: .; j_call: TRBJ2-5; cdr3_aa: CASSFISGTGVETQYF; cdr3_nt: TGTGCCAGCAGCTTTATTTCGGGGACAGGGGTAGAGACCCAGTACTTC
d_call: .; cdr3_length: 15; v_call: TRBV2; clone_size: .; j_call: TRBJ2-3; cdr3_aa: CASRARRGETDTQYF; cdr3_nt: TGTGCCAGCAGGGCCCGCAGGGGGGAAACAGATACGCAGTATTTT
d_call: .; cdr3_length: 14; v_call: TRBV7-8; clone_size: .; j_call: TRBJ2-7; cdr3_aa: CASSLWKESYEQYF; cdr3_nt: TGTGCCAGCAGCTTATGGAAGGAGTCCTACGAGCAGTACTTC
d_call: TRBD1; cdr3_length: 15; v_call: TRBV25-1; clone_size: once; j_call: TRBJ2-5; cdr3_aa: CASSEGDRAQETQYF; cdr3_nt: TGTGCCAGCAGTGAAGGGGACAGGGCACAAGAGACCCAGTACTTC
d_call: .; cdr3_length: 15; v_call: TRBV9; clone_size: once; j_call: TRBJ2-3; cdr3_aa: CASSRKTGDTDTQYF; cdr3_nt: TGTGCCAGCAGCCGGAAGACGGGGGACACAGATACGCAGTATTTT
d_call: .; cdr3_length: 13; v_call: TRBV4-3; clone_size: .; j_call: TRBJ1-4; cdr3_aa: CASSPNPGGKLFF; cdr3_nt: TGCGCCAGCAGCCCCAATCCCGGCGGAAAACTGTTTTTT
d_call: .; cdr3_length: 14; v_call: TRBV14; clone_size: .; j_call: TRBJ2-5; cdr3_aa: CASSQDYRQETQYF; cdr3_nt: TGTGCCAGCAGCCAAGACTACAGACAAGAGACCCAGTACTTC
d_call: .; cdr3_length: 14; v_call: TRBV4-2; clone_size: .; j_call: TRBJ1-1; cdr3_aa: CASSQDRGSAEAFF; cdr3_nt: TGTGCCAGCAGCCAAGATAGGGGTTCTGCTGAAGCTTTCTTT
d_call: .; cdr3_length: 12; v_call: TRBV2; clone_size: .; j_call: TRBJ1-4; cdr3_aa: CASSEEREKLFF; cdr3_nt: TGTGCCAGCAGTGAAGAGCGTGAAAAACTGTTTTTT
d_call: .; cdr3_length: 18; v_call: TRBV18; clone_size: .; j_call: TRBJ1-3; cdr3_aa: CASSQPFKGVSSGNTIYF; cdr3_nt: TGTGCCAGCTCACAGCCGTTCAAGGGGGTGAGCTCTGGAAACACCATATATTTT
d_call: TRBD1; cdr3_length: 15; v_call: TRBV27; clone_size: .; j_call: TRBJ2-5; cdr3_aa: CASREGQGTQETQYF; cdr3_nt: TGTGCCAGCAGAGAAGGACAGGGGACTCAAGAGACCCAGTACTTC
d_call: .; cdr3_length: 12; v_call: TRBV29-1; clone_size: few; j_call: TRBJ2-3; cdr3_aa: CSVGRGTDTQYF; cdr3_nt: TGCAGCGTCGGCAGGGGCACAGATACGCAGTATTTT
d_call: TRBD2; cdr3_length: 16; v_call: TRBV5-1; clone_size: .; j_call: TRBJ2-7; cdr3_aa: CASSFVAGTSSYEQYF; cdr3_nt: TGCGCCAGCAGCTTCGTAGCGGGGACGAGCTCCTACGAGCAGTACTTC
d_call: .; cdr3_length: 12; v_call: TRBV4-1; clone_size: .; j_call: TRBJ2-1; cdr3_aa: CASSHLGLAKFF; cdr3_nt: TGCGCCAGCAGCCATCTAGGACTCGCAAAGTTCTTC
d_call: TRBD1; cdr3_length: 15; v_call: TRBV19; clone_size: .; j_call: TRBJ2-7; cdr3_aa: CASSTGTGNRYGQYF; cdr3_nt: TGTGCCAGTAGTACAGGGACAGGGAATCGGTACGGGCAGTACTTC
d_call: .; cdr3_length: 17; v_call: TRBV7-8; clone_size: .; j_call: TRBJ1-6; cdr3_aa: CASSLNTGGAPRSPLHF; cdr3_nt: TGTGCCAGCAGCTTAAACACGGGAGGCGCGCCCCGGTCACCCCTCCACTTT
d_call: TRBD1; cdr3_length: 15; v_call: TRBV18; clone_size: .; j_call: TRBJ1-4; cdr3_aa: CASSPTGRTDEKLFF; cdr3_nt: TGTGCCAGCTCACCGACAGGGAGAACTGATGAAAAACTGTTTTTT
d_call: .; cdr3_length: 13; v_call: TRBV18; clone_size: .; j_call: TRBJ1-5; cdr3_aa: CASSLAQVQPQHF; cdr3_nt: TGTGCCAGCTCACTTGCACAAGTTCAGCCCCAGCATTTT
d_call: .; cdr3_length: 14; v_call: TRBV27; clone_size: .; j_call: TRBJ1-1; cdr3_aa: CASSLGGLVTEAFF; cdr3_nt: TGTGCCAGCAGTTTAGGGGGCCTGGTCACTGAAGCTTTCTTT
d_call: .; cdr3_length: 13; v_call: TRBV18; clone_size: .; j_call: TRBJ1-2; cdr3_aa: CASSPGIRDGYTF; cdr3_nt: TGTGCCAGCTCTCCCGGGATCCGGGATGGCTACACCTTC
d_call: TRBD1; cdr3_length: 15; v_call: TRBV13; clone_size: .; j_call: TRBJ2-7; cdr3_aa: CASSLRGTGRWEQYF; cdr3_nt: TGTGCCAGCAGCTTAAGAGGGACAGGGAGGTGGGAGCAGTACTTC
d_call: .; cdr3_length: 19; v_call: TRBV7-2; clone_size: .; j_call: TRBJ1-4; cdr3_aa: CVQPRSRKDQEGNSRELFF; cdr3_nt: TGTGTCCAGCCTCGATCACGAAAGGACCAGGAAGGCAATTCGAGGGAACTGTTTTTT
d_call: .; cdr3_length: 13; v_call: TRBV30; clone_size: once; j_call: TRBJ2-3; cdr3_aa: CAWGLQGPDTQYF; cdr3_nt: TGTGCCTGGGGACTACAGGGACCAGATACGCAGTATTTT
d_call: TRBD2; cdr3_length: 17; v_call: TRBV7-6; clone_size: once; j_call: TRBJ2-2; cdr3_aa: CASRLTSGGQFTGELFF; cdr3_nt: TGTGCCAGCAGATTGACTAGCGGGGGGCAATTCACCGGGGAGCTGTTTTTT
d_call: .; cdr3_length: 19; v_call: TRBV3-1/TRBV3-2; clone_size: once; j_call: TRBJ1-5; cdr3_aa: CASSHTFGRDPNSNQPQHF; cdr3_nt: TGTGCCAGCAGCCATACCTTTGGGAGGGACCCTAATAGCAATCAGCCCCAGCATTTT
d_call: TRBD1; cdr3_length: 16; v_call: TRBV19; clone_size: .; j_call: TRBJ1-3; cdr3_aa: CASSPQGGASGNTIYF; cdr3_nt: TGTGCCAGTAGTCCGCAAGGGGGCGCTTCCGGAAACACCATATATTTT
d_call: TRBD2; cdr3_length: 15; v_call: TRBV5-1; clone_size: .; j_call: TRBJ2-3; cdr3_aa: CASSNSGAGTDTQYF; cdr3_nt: TGCGCCAGCAGCAACAGCGGGGCTGGCACAGATACGCAGTATTTT
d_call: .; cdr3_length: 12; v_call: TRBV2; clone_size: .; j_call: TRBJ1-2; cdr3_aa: CASTVYTDGYTF; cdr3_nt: TGTGCCAGCACTGTCTATACGGATGGCTACACCTTC
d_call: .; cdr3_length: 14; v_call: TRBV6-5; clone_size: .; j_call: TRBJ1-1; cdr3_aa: CASSYGRAVTEAFF; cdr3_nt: TGTGCCAGCAGTTACGGCAGGGCGGTCACTGAAGCTTTCTTT
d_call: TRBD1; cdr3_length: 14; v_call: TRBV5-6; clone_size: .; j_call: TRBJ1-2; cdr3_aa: CASRRIFRGLGYTF; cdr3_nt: TGTGCCAGCAGGAGAATTTTCAGGGGGTTGGGCTACACCTTC
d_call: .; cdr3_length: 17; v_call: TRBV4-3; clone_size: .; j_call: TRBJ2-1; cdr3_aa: CASSHDAGLASYNEQFF; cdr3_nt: TGCGCCAGCAGCCATGACGCAGGGCTAGCGTCCTACAATGAGCAGTTCTTC
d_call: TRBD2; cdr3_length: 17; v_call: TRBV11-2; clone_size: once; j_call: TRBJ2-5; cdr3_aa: CASSLEAGGGFQETQYF; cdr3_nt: TGTGCCAGCAGCTTAGAAGCCGGGGGGGGTTTCCAAGAGACCCAGTACTTC
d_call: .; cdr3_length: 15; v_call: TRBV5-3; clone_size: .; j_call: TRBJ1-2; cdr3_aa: CARSRSGSRDYGYTF; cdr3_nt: TGTGCCAGAAGTCGATCAGGGTCTAGAGACTATGGCTACACCTTC
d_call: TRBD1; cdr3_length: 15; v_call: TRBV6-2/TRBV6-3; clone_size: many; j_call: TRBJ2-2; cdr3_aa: CASSSGQANTGELFF; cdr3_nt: TGTGCCAGCAGTTCCGGACAGGCGAACACCGGGGAGCTGTTTTTT
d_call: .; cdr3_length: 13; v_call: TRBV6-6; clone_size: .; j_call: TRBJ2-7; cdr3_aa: CASSSQETLGQYF; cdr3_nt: TGTGCCAGCAGCTCACAGGAGACTCTCGGTCAGTACTTC
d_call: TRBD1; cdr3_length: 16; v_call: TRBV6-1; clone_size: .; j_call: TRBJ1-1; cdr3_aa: CASSGVTGEGETEAFF; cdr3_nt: TGTGCCAGCAGTGGCGTGACAGGGGAAGGGGAGACTGAAGCTTTCTTT
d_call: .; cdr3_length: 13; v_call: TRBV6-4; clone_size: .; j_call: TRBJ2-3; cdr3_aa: CASSDPNTDTQYF; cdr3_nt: TGTGCCAGCAGTGACCCAAACACAGATACGCAGTATTTT
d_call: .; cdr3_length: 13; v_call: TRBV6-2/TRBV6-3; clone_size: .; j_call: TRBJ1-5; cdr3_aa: CASSYWGRQPQHF; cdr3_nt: TGTGCCAGCAGTTATTGGGGGCGACAGCCCCAGCATTTT
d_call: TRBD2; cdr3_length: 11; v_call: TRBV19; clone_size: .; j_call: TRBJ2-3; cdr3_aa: CASTTGTRKYF; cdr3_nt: TGTGCCAGTACCACCGGGACTAGGAAGTATTTT
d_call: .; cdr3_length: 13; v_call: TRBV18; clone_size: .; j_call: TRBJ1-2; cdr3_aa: CASSPDSNYGYTF; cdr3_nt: TGTGCCAGCTCCCCCGACAGTAACTATGGCTACACCTTC
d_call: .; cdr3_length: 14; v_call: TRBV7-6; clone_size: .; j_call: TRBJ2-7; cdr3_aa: CASSSYQGSYEQYF; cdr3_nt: TGTGCCAGCAGCTCCTACCAGGGTTCCTACGAGCAGTACTTC
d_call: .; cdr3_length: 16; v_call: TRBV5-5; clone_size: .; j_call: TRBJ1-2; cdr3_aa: CASSRATRLRTYGYTF; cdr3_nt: TGTGCCAGCAGCCGCGCCACGAGACTCAGAACCTATGGCTACACCTTC
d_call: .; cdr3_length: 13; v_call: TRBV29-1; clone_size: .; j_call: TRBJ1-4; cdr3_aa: CSAYRDGGEKLFF; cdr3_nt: TGCAGCGCGTACAGGGACGGTGGGGAAAAACTGTTTTTT
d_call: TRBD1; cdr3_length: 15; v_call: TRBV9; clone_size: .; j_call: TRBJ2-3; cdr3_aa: CASSTGTGWTDTQYF; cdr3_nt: TGTGCCAGCAGCACCGGGACAGGGTGGACAGATACGCAGTATTTT
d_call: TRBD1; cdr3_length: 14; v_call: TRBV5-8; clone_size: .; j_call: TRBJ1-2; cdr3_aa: CASSFGQGLDGYTF; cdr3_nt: TGTGCCAGCAGCTTCGGACAGGGACTCGATGGCTACACCTTC
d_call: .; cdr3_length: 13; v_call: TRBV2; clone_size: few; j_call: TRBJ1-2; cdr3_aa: CASSEVPRYGYTF; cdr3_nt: TGTGCCAGCAGTGAAGTGCCCAGATATGGCTACACCTTC